This passage covers 14 T cell receptor beta chains from one sample sequenced in a study of identifying expanded T cells in peripheral blood. The assay was immunoSEQ multiplex PCR, and TCRdb's table has in-frame clones only and misses some. Of some 96,000 clones detected, over 75% appear once; the ten largest clones hold less than 7%. The sample was blood. These receptors came from a person aged 18 to 75 in good health.

The chain joins TRBV7-2 to TRBJ2-3; D is undetermined. Between the trimmed V and J ends, which lost 5 bases and 4 bases, there was a span of 7 bases. From germline, CDR1 is SGHTA and CDR2 FQGNSA. CDR3 length: 12 amino acids. CDR3 sequence: CASSADSDTQYF. As DNA, the CDR3 is TGTGCCAGCAGCGCAGATTCAGATACGCAGTATTTT. Using reference TRBV7-2 and TRBJ2-3 for the parts outside the CDR3, the full variable domain is GAGVSQSPSNKVTEKGKDVELRCDPISGHTALYWYRQSLGQGLEFLIYFQGNSAPDKSGLPSDRFSAERTGGSVSTLTIQRTQQEDSAVYLCASSADSDTQYFGPGTRLTVL.

The chain carries TRBV6-6 and TRBJ1-5, with D unresolved. Germline loops: CDR1 MNHNY, CDR2 SVGAGI (reference sequence). This CDR3 comprises 13 residues. V was pared by 6 bases and J by 6 bases, with 12 bases between. CDR3 sequence (DNA): TGTGCCAGCAGGAATGGTGAGGGTCAGCCCCAGCATTTT. Its translation is CASRNGEGQPQHF.

This rearrangement joins TRBV10-3 to TRBJ2-7; D is undetermined. The CDR3 has 11 amino acids. The V gene lost 7 bases and the J gene lost 0 bases, with 4 bases spanning the gap. Germline V gene lookup returns CDR1 ENHRY and CDR2 SYGVKD. The DNA for the CDR3 is TGTGCCATCAATGACTCCTACGAGCAGTACTTC. It codes for CAINDSYEQYF.

The V call is TRBV19, the J call TRBJ2-1, with 8 positions matching TRBD2. Germline V lookup: CDR1 LNHDA, CDR2 SQIVND (reference sequence). CDR3 length: 18 amino acids. After removal of 3 bases from V and 6 bases from J, the junction contained 16 bases not matched to a gene. CDR3 sequence reads: CASSIQGPGTSVINEQFF. In DNA form, the CDR3 reads TGTGCCAGTAGTATCCAGGGCCCCGGGACTAGTGTAATCAATGAGCAGTTCTTC.

This clone was picked up one time. This sequence joins TRBV11-2 and TRBJ2-5; D ambiguous. Germline V lookup: CDR1 SGHAT, CDR2 FQNNGV. V gave up 1 base and J gave up 1 base, with 4 bases separating them. This CDR3 has 13 amino acids. CDR3 region: CASSLVAQETQYF. The CDR3 nucleotides read TGTGCCAGCAGCTTAGTCGCCCAAGAGACCCAGTACTTC. The full variable domain, in which reference TRBV11-2 and TRBJ2-5 provide the parts outside the CDR3, is EAGVAQSPRYKIIEKRQSVAFWCNPISGHATLYWYQQILGQGPKLLIQFQNNGVVDDSQLPKDRFSAERLKGVDSTLKIQPAKLEDSAVYLCASSLVAQETQYFGPGTRLLVL.

This clone was counted a few times. The V call is TRBV6-1, the J call TRBJ1-1, with 10 bases that match TRBD1. Looked up from germline, CDR1 is MNHNS and CDR2 is SASEGT. This CDR3 spans 16 amino acids. Trimming removed 4 bases from V and 6 bases from J; junction bases left unmatched: 11. The CDR3 coding sequence is TGTGCCAGCAGTGGACGGGACAGGGGTCAGAGATCTGAAGCTTTCTTT. It codes for CASSGRDRGQRSEAFF.

This clone was found once. This chain uses TRBV4-2 with TRBJ2-1, with 7 nucleotides matching TRBD1. This CDR3 contains 15 residues. From germline, CDR1 is LGHNA and CDR2 YNFKEQ. Trimming cost V 1 base and J 1 base; bases outside gene matches: 1. The CDR3 DNA reads TGTGCCAGCAGCCAAGGACAGGGATCCTACAATGAGCAGTTCTTC. Translated, it gives CASSQGQGSYNEQFF.

The V call is TRBV19, the J call TRBJ1-1, with D perhaps TRBD1 (5 bases). This CDR3 comprises 14 residues. The V end lost 7 bases, the J end lost 1 base, and 13 bases lay between the germline ends. Germline V gives CDR1 LNHDA, CDR2 SQIVND (reference sequence). The CDR3 region is CASIMAGSNTEAFF. CDR3 DNA sequence: TGTGCCAGTATAATGGCAGGGTCGAACACTGAAGCTTTCTTT.

V is TRBV5-1 and J is TRBJ2-1; the match to TRBD1 covers 7 bases. V was clipped by 5 bases and J by 10 bases; unmatched bases: 3. Per germline, CDR1 SGHRS and CDR2 YFSETQ. The CDR3 contains 11 residues. CDR3 in DNA: TGCGCCAGCAGGGGACAGCTGGAGCAGTTCTTC. Amino acids: CASRGQLEQFF.

The CDR3, as DNA: TGTGCCAGCAGCCCAGCGTTGACAGGGCCCTCCGCGAACACTGAAGCTTTCTTT. Translation: CASSPALTGPSANTEAFF. V and J are TRBV5-4 and TRBJ1-1; 7 positions agree with TRBD1. The germline V gene has CDR1 SGHNT and CDR2 YYREEE (reference sequence). CDR3 length: 18 residues. V lost 4 bases to trimming and J lost 1 base; unmatched junction nucleotides: 16. Together with reference TRBV5-4 and TRBJ1-1, the CDR3 gives the full variable domain: ETGVTQSPTHLIKTRGQQVTLRCSSQSGHNTVSWYQQALGQGPQFIFQYYREEENGRGNFPPRFSGLQFPNYSSELNVNALELDDSALYLCASSPALTGPSANTEAFFGQGTRLTVV.

Concerning this clone: The same CDR3 arises from other DNA sequences in this sample as well. The V call is TRBV30, the J call TRBJ1-6; maybe TRBD1 (6 bases). The CDR3 extends over 13 amino acids. Trimming pared 0 bases from V and 7 bases from J, leaving 7 bases between. Germline CDR1 and CDR2: GTSNPN and SVGIG (reference sequence). In DNA form, the CDR3 reads TGTGCCTGGAGTGTACAGGGAAATTCACCCCTCCACTTT. This codes for CAWSVQGNSPLHF.

The CDR3 sequence is CASRTTANTEAFF. The CDR3 DNA sequence: TGTGCCAGCAGAACGACCGCGAACACTGAAGCTTTCTTT. The J gene is TRBJ1-1, the V gene TRBV7-3, with D unclear. The CDR3 runs 13 residues. Germline loops: CDR1 SGHTA, CDR2 FQGTGA. V was pared by 6 bases and J by 1 base, with 9 bases between.

This chain uses TRBV29-1 with TRBJ1-1; D perhaps matches TRBD1 (5 bases). The V end lost 2 bases, the J end lost 5 bases, and 12 bases lay between the germline ends. This CDR3 comprises 13 residues. The V gene's germline CDR1 is SQVTM and CDR2 ANQGSEA. Here the CDR3 reads CSVEKGPGTEAFF. As DNA, the CDR3 is TGCAGCGTTGAAAAGGGGCCGGGGACTGAAGCTTTCTTT.

CDR3 bases: TGCGCCAGCAGCCGCCGGGACTTAACATCCTACGAGCAGTACTTC. Translation: CASSRRDLTSYEQYF. This chain joins TRBV4-1 and TRBJ2-7, with TRBD2 as a possible D gene (6 bases). CDR1 MGHRA and CDR2 YSYEKL come from the germline V gene. Trimming stripped 4 bases from V and 1 base from J, with 14 bases between. This CDR3 comprises 15 residues.